This T cell receptor beta chain was captured in a study of blood T cell repertoires in COVID-19. Here immunoSEQ multiplex PCR was the method, and the copy in TCRdb shows in-frame clones only, minus some. This table holds approximately 200,000 clones, about 80% found once. Sample: peripheral blood. This clonotype originated in an elderly woman with COVID-19, enrolled during active disease.

The CDR3, as DNA: TGCGCCAGCAGCCCGGACAGGGCGGACAATGAGCAGTTCTTC. Translation: CASSPDRADNEQFF. The chain is built from TRBV5-1 and TRBJ2-1; 8 nucleotides line up with TRBD1. Germline lookup yields CDR1 SGHRS and CDR2 YFSETQ. The CDR3 extends over 14 amino acids. V lost 4 bases to trimming and J lost 5 bases; unmatched junction nucleotides: 5.